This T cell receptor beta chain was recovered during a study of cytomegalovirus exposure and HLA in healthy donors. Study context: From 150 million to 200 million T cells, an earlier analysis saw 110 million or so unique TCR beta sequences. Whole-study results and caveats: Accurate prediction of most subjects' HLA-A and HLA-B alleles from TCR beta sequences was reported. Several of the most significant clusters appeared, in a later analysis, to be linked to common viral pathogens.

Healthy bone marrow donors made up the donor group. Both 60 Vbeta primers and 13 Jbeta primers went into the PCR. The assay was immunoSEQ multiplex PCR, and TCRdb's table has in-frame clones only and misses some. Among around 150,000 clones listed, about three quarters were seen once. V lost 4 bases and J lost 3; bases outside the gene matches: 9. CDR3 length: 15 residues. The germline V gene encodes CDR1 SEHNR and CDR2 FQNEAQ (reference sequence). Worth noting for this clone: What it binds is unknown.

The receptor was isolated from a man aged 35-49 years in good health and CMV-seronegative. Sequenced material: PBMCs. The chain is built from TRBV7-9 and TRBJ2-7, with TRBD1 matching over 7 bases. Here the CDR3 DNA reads TGTGCCAGCAGCTCGCCCCTCACAGGGGACTACGAGCAGTACTTC. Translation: CASSSPLTGDYEQYF.